The T cell receptor (beta chain) under discussion was sequenced for a study of T cell repertoires in cytomegalovirus infection. Looked up from germline, CDR1 is MNHNY and CDR2 is SVGAGI (reference sequence). V lost 11 bases, J lost 2 bases, and 10 bases stayed unmatched. This CDR3 has 14 amino acids. TCRdb re-analysed the reads in MiXCR, keeping a single row per CDR3 protein. This sample carries some 920,000 distinct CDR3 sequences, 30% to 40% of them seen once, and the ten largest clones take around 15%. This clonotype occurred a few times. Antigen unknown. The TCR sequence derives from a human donor in good health (CMV status not recorded). Some clones in this sample may be carry-over from other donors' samples. Material: cultured CD8+ T cells from PBMCs, obtained from culture after CMV antigen stimulation. The chain combines TRBV6-6 with TRBJ1-1, with 8 bases that match TRBD1. The CDR3 reads CAGGDRRQNTEAFF. The CDR3 DNA is TGTGCCGGCGGGGACAGGAGACAAAACACTGAAGCTTTCTTT.